This T cell receptor beta chain was captured in a study of control samples from healthy donors and cancer patients. V was cut by 0 bases and J by 7 bases, with 12 bases left in between. From germline, CDR1 is SEHNR and CDR2 FQNEAQ (reference sequence). The CDR3 is 15 amino acids. Sequencing used immunoSEQ multiplex PCR; TCRdb keeps in-frame clones, though not all of them. Here the sample spans roughly 150,000 clones, over 90% being singletons. This clone was found once. The sequenced sample consisted of blood. The clonotype was recovered from a man aged 45 to 65 in good health. This rearrangement joins TRBV7-9 to TRBJ1-4; D remains ambiguous. As DNA, the CDR3 is TGTGCCAGCAGCTTAGCGTTGGATATCGGTGAAAAACTGTTTTTT. Translating gives CASSLALDIGEKLFF. The full variable domain, completed using reference TRBV7-9 and TRBJ1-4, is DTGVSQNPRHKITKRGQNVTFRCDPISEHNRLYWYRQTLGQGPEFLTYFQNEAQLEKSRLLSDRFSAERPKGSFSTLEIQRTEQGDSAMYLCASSLALDIGEKLFFGSGTQLSVL.